Shown below are 24 T cell receptor beta chains from a single sample sequenced in a study of T cell responses to AZD1222 COVID-19 vaccine. Assay used: immunoSEQ multiplex PCR; TCRdb lists only in-frame clones, some missing. This sample has 120,000 to 150,000 clones, with approximately 94% found just once. The sample consisted of peripheral blood, taken on day 0 of AZD1222 vaccination. These TCRs come from an adult in good health.

Here the CDR3 reads CASSRDFEKLFF. The CDR3 DNA is TGTGCCAGCAGCAGGGATTTTGAAAAACTGTTTTTT. The chain links TRBV7-9 to TRBJ1-4; D not resolved. V dropped 5 bases and J dropped 7 bases, with 8 bases sitting between them. This CDR3 is 12 amino acids long. Per the germline V gene, CDR1 is SEHNR and CDR2 is FQNEAQ (reference sequence).

This rearrangement joins TRBV3-1 (or the pseudogene TRBV3-2) to TRBJ1-2, with D unresolved. V shed 1 base and J shed 4 bases, with 13 bases lying between them. Germline V gives CDR1 LGHDT, CDR2 YNNKEL (reference sequence). The CDR3 has 15 amino acids. CDR3 DNA: TGTGCCAGCAGCCAAGGACACGGATCCCTCTATGGCTACACCTTC. Translating it yields CASSQGHGSLYGYTF.

The V call is TRBV15, the J call TRBJ1-3; no clear D. The length of the CDR3 is 16 residues. Looked up from germline, CDR1 is LNHNV and CDR2 is YYDKDF (reference sequence). V was clipped by 2 bases and J by 4 bases, with 15 bases between them. CDR3 loop: CATSRRANYQGNTIYF. The CDR3 region has the DNA TGTGCCACCAGCAGAAGGGCCAACTATCAGGGAAACACCATATATTTT.

The rearrangement links TRBV12-5 to TRBJ2-1; D is unclear. This CDR3 is built from 13 residues. The V end was cut by 0 bases, the J end by 12 bases, with 12 bases between. Per germline, CDR1 LGHNT and CDR2 FRNRAP. DNA for the CDR3: TGTGCTAGTGGTTTGGTACTGAGTATTCGGCAGTTCTTC. It yields the protein CASGLVLSIRQFF.

CDR3 in DNA: TGTGCCAGCAGCCACGCCCTACCGAAATCTAACTATGGCTACACCTTC. This gives the protein CASSHALPKSNYGYTF. V is TRBV4-2 and J is TRBJ1-2, with D uncertain. The CDR3 has 16 residues. V was cut by 3 bases and J by 0 bases, with 14 bases left in between. Looked up from germline, CDR1 is LGHNA and CDR2 is YNFKEQ.

V gene TRBV12-3 or TRBV12-4 combines with J gene TRBJ1-2; TRBD1 matches 7 bases. With V trimmed by 4 bases and J by 4 bases, 0 bases remained unmatched. The CDR3 extends over 12 amino acids. The CDR3 DNA is TGTGCCAGCAGTTACAGGGGCTATGGCTACACCTTC. It encodes CASSYRGYGYTF.

This chain connects TRBV2 to TRBJ1-1; D is uncertain. V lost 10 bases, J lost 0 bases, and 12 bases lay in between. The CDR3 extends over 13 amino acids. CDR1 SNHLY and CDR2 FYNNEI come from the germline V gene. The CDR3 nucleotides read TGTGCCACCCAACAAGGATTGAACACTGAAGCTTTCTTT. Its protein is CATQQGLNTEAFF.

V is TRBV29-1 and J is TRBJ1-1, with a weak D call TRBD1 (6 bases). Trimming removed 6 bases from V and 3 bases from J, with 11 bases in between. The CDR3 extends over 12 amino acids. Germline values: CDR1 SQVTM, CDR2 ANQGSEA. The chain's CDR3 is CSVGRGDTEAFF. The CDR3 DNA is TGCAGCGTCGGGAGGGGGGACACTGAAGCTTTCTTT.

This chain uses TRBV27 with TRBJ2-1; no firm D call. The CDR3 length is 11 residues. From germline, CDR1 is MNHEY and CDR2 SMNVEV (reference sequence). V lost 10 bases to trimming and J lost 6 bases, with 10 bases between them. As DNA, the CDR3 is TGTGCCACCCTGCGCGGCAATGAGCAGTTCTTC. The encoded protein is CATLRGNEQFF.

The chain employs TRBV5-6 and TRBJ1-2, with TRBD1 identical over 10 bases. There are 17 residues in the CDR3. CDR1 is SGHDT, CDR2 YYEEEE, per germline. Trimming removed 4 bases from V and 0 bases from J; junction bases left unmatched: 9. In DNA form, the CDR3 reads TGTGCCAGCAGCGTTCGACAGGGGGCGCGGACTAACTATGGCTACACCTTC. Translation gives CASSVRQGARTNYGYTF.

This clone was recorded only once. The chain is built from TRBV14 and TRBJ2-2; D is undetermined. Germline values: CDR1 SGHDN, CDR2 FVKESK. The CDR3 loop spans 17 amino acids. V was shortened by 1 base and J by 0 bases, with 12 bases between the two germline ends. CDR3 sequence (DNA): TGTGCCAGCAGCCAAGTAACAGCCCAAGCGAACACCGGGGAGCTGTTTTTT. Protein: CASSQVTAQANTGELFF. Together with reference TRBV14 and TRBJ2-2, the CDR3 gives the full variable domain: EAGVTQFPSHSVIEKGQTVTLRCDPISGHDNLYWYRRVMGKEIKFLLHFVKESKQDESGMPNNRFLAERTGGTYSTLKVQPAELEDSGVYFCASSQVTAQANTGELFFGEGSRLTVL.

This clone was detected only a few times. The chain links TRBV6-6 to TRBJ2-7; maybe TRBD2 (5 bases). This CDR3 contains 14 residues. The V and J ends lost 6 bases and 4 bases respectively, with 16 bases between them. Looked up from germline, CDR1 is MNHNY and CDR2 is SVGAGI (reference sequence). CDR3 bases: TGTGCCAGCAGCTCCAACGGGAAGGGTTACGAGCAGTACTTC. Residues: CASSSNGKGYEQYF.

V gene TRBV7-3 combines with J gene TRBJ2-3, with a weak D call TRBD1 (5 bases). Germline loops: CDR1 SGHTA, CDR2 FQGTGA. CDR3 size: 13 residues. The V end was cut by 3 bases, the J end by 3 bases, with 7 bases between. The CDR3 DNA sequence: TGTGCCAGCAGCTTTGGGGCTACAGATACGCAGTATTTT. Its translation is CASSFGATDTQYF.

V gene TRBV6-6 combines with J gene TRBJ1-2; TRBD1 aligns across 8 bases. This CDR3 comprises 12 residues. Germline CDR1 is MNHNY and CDR2 is SVGAGI (reference sequence). V lost 6 bases, J lost 8 bases, and 5 bases stayed unmatched. The CDR3 nucleotides read TGTGCCAGCAGCAAGGACAGGGCAGGCTACACCTTC. Translated, it gives CASSKDRAGYTF.

The J gene is TRBJ1-3, the V gene TRBV19; D is ambiguous. Looked up from germline, CDR1 is LNHDA and CDR2 is SQIVND (reference sequence). CDR3 length equals 14 residues. With 2 bases removed from V and 2 bases from J, the gap between germline ends came to 7 bases. The CDR3 sequence is CASSISSAGNTIYF. CDR3 DNA sequence: TGTGCCAGTAGTATATCGTCAGCTGGAAACACCATATATTTT. Looking up the rest from reference TRBV19 and TRBJ1-3 gives the full variable domain: DGGITQSPKYLFRKEGQNVTLSCEQNLNHDAMYWYRQDPGQGLRLIYYSQIVNDFQKGDIAEGYSVSREKKESFPLTVTSAQKNPTAFYLCASSISSAGNTIYFGEGSWLTVV.

The V gene is TRBV6-2 or TRBV6-3, the J gene TRBJ2-7, with 7 positions matching TRBD2. This CDR3 has 19 residues. Per the germline V gene, CDR1 is MNHEY and CDR2 is SVGEGT. V was pared by 1 base and J by 1 base, with 16 bases of the junction left unmatched. CDR3 in DNA: TGTGCCAGCAGTTACTTCCTTGGGCTAGCGGCACATTTTTCCTACGAGCAGTACTTC. Residues: CASSYFLGLAAHFSYEQYF.

Worth noting for this clone: This sample includes further DNA sequences coding for the same CDR3. This chain uses TRBV5-1 with TRBJ2-1; no definite D call. CDR1 is SGHRS, CDR2 YFSETQ, per germline. V dropped 0 bases and J dropped 0 bases, with 10 bases sitting between them. The CDR3 totals 16 residues. The DNA for the CDR3 is TGCGCCAGCAGCTTGGCTGGACGCAACTCCTACAATGAGCAGTTCTTC. Translated: CASSLAGRNSYNEQFF.

The chain links TRBV7-9 to TRBJ1-2; D not certain. This CDR3 comprises 15 residues. The V end lost 3 bases, the J end lost 2 bases, and 13 bases lay between the germline ends. CDR1 and CDR2 from the germline V gene are SEHNR and FQNEAQ (reference sequence). The CDR3 here is CASSFESTANYGYTF. The CDR3 DNA follows: TGTGCCAGCAGCTTTGAGTCAACAGCCAACTATGGCTACACCTTC.

The rearrangement uses TRBV6-5 and TRBJ1-1; D is possibly TRBD1 (5 bases). The V end was cut by 0 bases, the J end by 6 bases, with 17 bases between. CDR1 and CDR2 (germline): MNHEY, SVGAGI. This CDR3 is 16 amino acids long. The CDR3 DNA sequence: TGTGCCAGCAGTTACTCTGGGGATCGAGGGGAACCTGAAGCTTTCTTT. It encodes CASSYSGDRGEPEAFF.

V gene TRBV5-5 combines with J gene TRBJ1-1, with D possibly TRBD1 on 5 matching bases. Germline V gene sequence: CDR1 SGHKS, CDR2 YYEKEE (reference sequence). The V and J ends lost 4 bases and 2 bases respectively, with 15 bases between them. CDR3 length equals 15 residues. The CDR3 spells CASSQREGRNTEAFF. As DNA, the CDR3 is TGTGCCAGCAGCCAGCGGGAGGGGAGAAACACTGAAGCTTTCTTT.

The chain couples TRBV24-1 to TRBJ2-7; D is possibly TRBD1 or TRBD2 (5 bases each). In germline, CDR1 is KGHDR, CDR2 SFDVKD. V lost 4 bases, J lost 0 bases, and 12 bases lay in between. The CDR3 length is 15 residues. The CDR3: CATSEGPLSSYEQYF. In DNA, the CDR3 is TGTGCCACCAGTGAGGGACCTCTCAGCTCCTACGAGCAGTACTTC.

CDR3 sequence reads: CASSPRQGDQPQHF. The CDR3 bases are TGTGCCAGCAGCCCGCGACAGGGGGATCAGCCCCAGCATTTT. V usage is TRBV3-1 (or the pseudogene TRBV3-2) and J usage is TRBJ1-5; 9 positions agree with TRBD1. The V gene end was trimmed by 4 bases and the J gene end by 5 bases; junction bases not matched to a gene: 3. The CDR3 has 14 residues. The germline CDR1 and CDR2 sequences are LGHDT and YNNKEL (reference sequence).

The gene calls are TRBV6-5 and TRBJ1-1, with D possibly TRBD1 on 5 matching bases. There are 12 residues in the CDR3. With 5 bases removed from V and 10 bases from J, the gap between germline ends came to 14 bases. Germline V gene sequence: CDR1 MNHEY, CDR2 SVGAGI. The CDR3 loop reads CASSPGSGLAFF. CDR3 nucleotide sequence: TGTGCCAGCAGTCCAGGGTCAGGGTTAGCTTTCTTT.

The chain links TRBV28 to TRBJ1-4; D is uncertain. Trimming took 6 bases from V and 0 from J, leaving 11 bases between them. Germline CDR1 and CDR2: MDHEN and SYDVKM. The length of the CDR3 is 15 residues. CDR3 bases: TGTGCCAGCAGGGCCCCCAGTGCAACTAATGAAAAACTGTTTTTT. This gives the protein CASRAPSATNEKLFF.